This T cell receptor beta chain was recovered during a study of blood T cell repertoires in COVID-19. Study overall: COVID-19 samples, acute and convalescent, were from the United States, Italy and Spain. The cDNA or gDNA used as material had been derived from T cells, B-cell-depleted T cells, or PBMCs.

In the authors' methods: Reference gene primer amplification gave estimated nucleated cell counts. The repertoire was sequenced with immunoSEQ multiplex PCR; TCRdb's copy has only in-frame clones and lacks some. D and trimming come from the DNA, and the V and J calls and clone size come from that table. The sample has about 390,000 clones; approximately 90% are singletons. V gave up 0 bases and J gave up 2 bases; unmatched junction bases: 8. Germline CDR1 LGHDT, CDR2 YNNKEL (reference sequence). CDR3 length: 18 residues. Sequences were obtained from PBMCs or T cells enriched from blood (not recorded which). The chain joins TRBV3-1 (or the pseudogene TRBV3-2) to TRBJ2-2; the match to TRBD2 covers 8 bases. The clonotype comes from a woman aged 45-65 years who had recovered from COVID-19. The CDR3 reads CASSQDSSGGPNTGELFF. In DNA, the CDR3 is TGTGCCAGCAGCCAAGATTCCAGCGGGGGACCCAACACCGGGGAGCTGTTTTTT.